This T cell receptor (beta chain) derives from a study of OX40 agonist ivuxolimab in advanced cancers. Study summary: Previous treatment with anti-PD-1, anti-PD-L1 or anti-CTLA-4 therapy was allowed; 40% had received some.

Germline V CDR1 and CDR2: SEHNR, FQNEAQ (reference sequence). CDR3 size: 10 residues. V was clipped by 4 bases and J by 6 bases, with 3 bases between them. General observations from the study: The mean number of expanded clones was higher in CD8+ T cells than in CD4+. Low clonal expansion, among the lowest seen, marked partial responders at 0.1-3.0 mg/kg.

Sequencing was performed with immunoSEQ multiplex PCR; in TCRdb, only in-frame clones are kept and a portion is missing. The sample consists of 13,000 to 15,000 clones, about 90% of them appearing once. This clone was observed a few times. The antigen is undetermined. Peripheral blood came from all dose cohorts at three timepoints. The receptor's source is an adult with an advanced solid tumor such as melanoma, head and neck, liver or kidney cancer. The source material was CD4+ or CD8+ T cells sorted from blood, sampled in a trial of the OX40 agonist ivuxolimab. This chain links TRBV7-9 with TRBJ1-1, with D uncertain. CDR3 DNA sequence: TGTGCCAGCAGCTGGGCTGAAGCTTTCTTT. It yields the protein CASSWAEAFF.